This entry lists 22 T cell receptor beta chains sequenced from one sample in a study of blood T cell repertoires in COVID-19. TCRdb keeps only in-frame clones here, not all; method: immunoSEQ multiplex PCR. Among under 350,000 clones listed, around 90% were seen once. Material: peripheral blood. The receptors were sampled from a young woman with COVID-19, enrolled during active disease.

The chain couples TRBV27 to TRBJ2-5; D perhaps matches TRBD2 (5 bases). CDR1 and CDR2 (germline): MNHEY, SMNVEV (reference sequence). This CDR3 is built from 17 residues. The germline V and J ends were trimmed by 4 bases and 5 bases, with 23 bases remaining between them. CDR3 nucleotides: TGTGCCAGCAGTTCCCAAGCCGGACTCATCAATGGCGAGACCCAGTACTTC. Translated: CASSSQAGLINGETQYF.

The chain links TRBV7-9 to TRBJ2-7; maybe TRBD1 (6 bases). The length of the CDR3 is 15 residues. Germline V gives CDR1 SEHNR, CDR2 FQNEAQ (reference sequence). The V end was cut by 4 bases, the J end by 3 bases, with 16 bases between. The CDR3 is CASSSPDRNYYEQYF. The CDR3 DNA sequence: TGTGCCAGCAGCTCCCCGGACAGAAACTACTACGAGCAGTACTTC.

V gene TRBV6-6 combines with J gene TRBJ2-6; 7 bases align to TRBD1. Germline assignment: CDR1 MNHNY and CDR2 SVGAGI (reference sequence). CDR3 size: 17 residues. V shed 5 bases and J 2 bases; nucleotides not matched to a gene: 9. CDR3: CASSLMTGQTGANVLTF. DNA of the CDR3: TGTGCCAGCAGTCTCATGACAGGGCAGACTGGGGCCAACGTCCTGACTTTC.

The V gene is TRBV19, the J gene TRBJ1-1; 8 bases line up with TRBD1. The germline gives CDR1 LNHDA, CDR2 SQIVND (reference sequence). The junction had 4 bases not matched to a gene; V was cut back by 4 bases and J by 6 bases. The CDR3 has 13 amino acids. CDR3 protein: CASSRLQGAEAFF. DNA of the CDR3: TGTGCCAGTAGTAGGCTACAGGGGGCTGAAGCTTTCTTT.

The chain couples TRBV5-1 to TRBJ1-1; D possibly corresponds to TRBD1 (5 bases). CDR1 is SGHRS and CDR2 is YFSETQ in the germline V gene. This CDR3 is 14 amino acids long. Trimming removed 2 bases at V and 0 bases at J, with 8 bases between. CDR3 sequence (DNA): TGCGCCAGCAGCTTATCAGGGTTGAACACTGAAGCTTTCTTT. Translation: CASSLSGLNTEAFF.

The DNA of the CDR3 is TGTGCCAGCAGCCAATCCCCCGGGTACGAGCAGTACTTC. This gives the protein CASSQSPGYEQYF. This sequence joins TRBV14 and TRBJ2-7; D gene uncertain. Germline V gene data show CDR1 as SGHDN and CDR2 as FVKESK. The length of the CDR3 is 13 residues. V was cut by 2 bases and J by 4 bases, with 9 bases left in between.

The V gene is TRBV6-5, the J gene TRBJ2-7; weak D call: TRBD1 (5 bases). Trimming cost V 7 bases and J 3 bases, with 10 bases left between them. The CDR3 is 12 residues long. The germline CDR1 and CDR2 sequences are MNHEY and SVGAGI. The CDR3 coding sequence is TGTGCCAGCACCCTGACAGACTACGAGCAGTACTTC. Protein: CASTLTDYEQYF.

The chain is built from TRBV15 and TRBJ1-2; 9 bases agree with TRBD1. The CDR3 length is 16 residues. The V gene's germline CDR1 is LNHNV and CDR2 YYDKDF (reference sequence). V gave up 1 base and J gave up 3 bases; unmatched junction bases: 6. This CDR3 reads CATSRVGQGIHYGYTF. As DNA, the CDR3 is TGTGCCACCAGCAGAGTCGGACAGGGGATACACTATGGCTACACCTTC.

The chain has TRBV4-1 and TRBJ1-1; no clear D. This CDR3 is built from 16 residues. Looked up from germline, CDR1 is MGHRA and CDR2 is YSYEKL. V dropped 1 base and J dropped 2 bases, with 14 bases sitting between them. CDR3 in amino acids: CASSQGRLGSNTEAFF. CDR3 nucleotides: TGCGCCAGCAGCCAAGGGCGGCTAGGGAGCAACACTGAAGCTTTCTTT.

V is TRBV7-9 and J is TRBJ2-3, with 8 bases matching TRBD2. Per germline, CDR1 SEHNR and CDR2 FQNEAQ (reference sequence). This CDR3 contains 15 residues. Germline trimming cut 1 base from V and 3 bases from J; bases unmatched to any gene: 3. CDR3 in amino acids: CASSLVAGMTDTQYF. CDR3 sequence (DNA): TGTGCCAGCAGCTTAGTAGCGGGAATGACAGATACGCAGTATTTT.

The chain combines TRBV2 with TRBJ2-7; tentative D call: TRBD2 (6 bases). The V end was cut by 3 bases, the J end by 6 bases, with 15 bases between. There are 14 residues in the CDR3. CDR1 is SNHLY, CDR2 FYNNEI, per germline. This CDR3 reads CASSEVGGVAEQYF. CDR3 bases: TGTGCCAGCAGTGAGGTGGGAGGTGTCGCCGAGCAGTACTTC. Full variable domain (rest looked up from reference TRBV2 and TRBJ2-7): EPEVTQTPSHQVTQMGQEVILRCVPISNHLYFYWYRQILGQKVEFLVSFYNNEISEKSEIFDDQFSVERPDGSNFTLKIRSTKLEDSAMYFCASSEVGGVAEQYFGPGTRLTVT.

This rearrangement joins TRBV4-3 to TRBJ2-7; D may be TRBD2 (5 bases). V was clipped by 3 bases and J by 3 bases, with 18 bases between them. The germline gives CDR1 LGHNA, CDR2 YSLEER. The CDR3 spans 16 residues. The CDR3 is CASSHRKAVGNYEQYF. In nucleotides, the CDR3 is TGCGCCAGCAGCCACCGAAAAGCGGTAGGGAACTACGAGCAGTACTTC.

The rearrangement links TRBV6-5 to TRBJ2-3, with a weak D call TRBD2 (6 bases). The CDR3 extends over 11 amino acids. Germline V gene data show CDR1 as MNHEY and CDR2 as SVGAGI. V gave up 7 bases and J gave up 6 bases, with 8 bases separating them. The CDR3 spells CASTREDTQYF. Here the CDR3 DNA reads TGTGCCAGCACTCGGGAGGATACGCAGTATTTT.

The chain joins TRBV18 to TRBJ1-2; 7 nucleotides align to TRBD1. V shed 2 bases and J 0 bases; nucleotides not matched to a gene: 3. Germline CDR1 reads KGHSH; CDR2 reads LQKENI. This CDR3 region has 15 residues. CDR3 in amino acids: CASSPETGSNYGYTF. Written as DNA, the CDR3 is TGTGCCAGCTCACCAGAGACAGGGTCTAACTATGGCTACACCTTC.

The chain couples TRBV30 to TRBJ2-7; 9 bases match TRBD1. V dropped 3 bases and J dropped 5; count of bases not matched to a gene: 11. The germline V gene has CDR1 GTSNPN and CDR2 SVGIG (reference sequence). CDR3 size: 15 residues. The CDR3 DNA is TGTGCCTGGAGGGTGACAGGGGGGGGGAAGCACGAGCAGTACTTC. Translation: CAWRVTGGGKHEQYF.

The chain combines TRBV24-1 with TRBJ1-5; a weak D match, TRBD1 (5 bases). The CDR3 sequence is 14 residues long. The germline CDR1 and CDR2 sequences are KGHDR and SFDVKD. V lost 6 bases, J lost 5 bases, and 13 bases lay in between. CDR3 bases: TGTGCCACCAGTCTGGGGGGGTTCGATCAGCCCCAGCATTTT. It is translated as CATSLGGFDQPQHF.

The sample holds one count of this clone. The genes are TRBV7-8 and TRBJ1-3; 8 bases fit TRBD1. J lost 3 bases, V lost 5 bases, and 6 bases had no gene match. Germline V CDR1 and CDR2: SGHVS, FQNEAQ. There are 15 residues in the CDR3. The CDR3 sequence: CASSPRTGNGNTIYF. CDR3 DNA sequence: TGTGCCAGCAGCCCCAGGACAGGGAATGGAAACACCATATATTTT.

The gene calls are TRBV6-2 or TRBV6-3 and TRBJ1-4; TRBD1 is a possible D gene (5 bases). V lost 0 bases, J lost 10 bases, and 6 bases lay in between. The CDR3 covers 12 residues. Germline assignment: CDR1 MNHEY and CDR2 SVGEGT. CDR3 sequence reads: CASSYSQGKLFF. In DNA form, the CDR3 reads TGTGCCAGCAGTTACTCGCAGGGAAAACTGTTTTTT.

This clone has only one observation. The chain carries TRBV4-1 and TRBJ2-2, with 7 bases that match TRBD2. V lost 5 bases, J lost 5 bases, and 8 bases stayed unmatched. The CDR3 runs to 15 residues. Germline values: CDR1 MGHRA, CDR2 YSYEKL. The DNA for the CDR3 is TGCGCCAGCAGCGGTCGTGCGGGAGTGACCGGGGAGCTGTTTTTT. Translating it yields CASSGRAGVTGELFF.

The chain carries TRBV28 and TRBJ1-1, with 7 bases aligning to TRBD1. CDR3 length equals 15 residues. V dropped 6 bases and J dropped 1; count of bases not matched to a gene: 8. Germline loops: CDR1 MDHEN, CDR2 SYDVKM. In DNA form, the CDR3 reads TGTGCCAGCAGACGTGGAGACAGGGAGAACACTGAAGCTTTCTTT. It specifies CASRRGDRENTEAFF.

The chain carries TRBV19 and TRBJ2-7; 9 positions match TRBD2. Losses at the gene ends were 6 bases for V and 2 bases for J; bases not matched to a gene: 14. Germline V gene sequence: CDR1 LNHDA, CDR2 SQIVND (reference sequence). CDR3 length: 17 residues. CDR3 in amino acids: CASSPLAGNNVPYEQYF. The CDR3 DNA reads as TGTGCCAGTAGCCCCCTAGCGGGAAACAACGTACCCTACGAGCAGTACTTC.

The V gene is TRBV18, the J gene TRBJ1-2; TRBD1 agrees at 10 bases. With V trimmed by 6 bases and J by 4 bases, 8 bases remained unmatched. Germline V lookup: CDR1 KGHSH, CDR2 LQKENI. The CDR3 has 15 amino acids. The chain's CDR3 is CASSFGTGESYGYTF. The CDR3, as DNA: TGTGCCAGCTCTTTCGGGACAGGGGAGAGCTATGGCTACACCTTC.